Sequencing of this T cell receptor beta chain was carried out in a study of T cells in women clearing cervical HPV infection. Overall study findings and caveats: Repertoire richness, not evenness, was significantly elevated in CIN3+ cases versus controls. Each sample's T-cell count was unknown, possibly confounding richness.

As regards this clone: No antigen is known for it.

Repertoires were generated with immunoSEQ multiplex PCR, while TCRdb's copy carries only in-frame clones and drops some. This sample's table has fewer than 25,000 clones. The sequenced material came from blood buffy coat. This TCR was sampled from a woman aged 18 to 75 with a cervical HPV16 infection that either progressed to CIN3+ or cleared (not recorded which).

CDR3 in amino acids: CASSWGTEDEQYF. Incomplete CDR3 DNA: TGCGCCAGCAGCTGGGGGACAGAGGACGAG. V and J are TRBV5-1 and TRBJ2-7; TRBD1 matches 7 bases. The read halts 3 residues ahead of the CDR3 end, with the missing end drawn from the germline J gene. The V segment lost 3 bases and the J segment 5 bases; nucleotides outside the gene matches: 5. The germline V gene encodes CDR1 SGHRS and CDR2 YFSETQ. CDR3 length: 13 residues.